What follows are 7 T cell receptor beta chains derived from one specimen sequenced in a study of blood T cell repertoires in COVID-19 (dated by TCRdb to about 2020). The library was produced with the immunoSEQ multiplex PCR assay. Not all clones reach the TCRdb copy of this immuneACCESS table, which keeps in-frame sequences only. Checked studies attribute under half of the gap to unresolved V genes and leave the rest unexplained. This sample lists a few hundred thousand clones; 85% were detected once. In total, the top ten clones hold about 5.1% of the sample. The source material was peripheral blood. These receptors all come from a man aged 45 to 65 with active or convalescent COVID-19.

V is TRBV29-1 and J is TRBJ1-5; 8 positions agree with TRBD1. The CDR3 is 13 amino acids. Germline values: CDR1 SQVTM, CDR2 ANQGSEA. Unmatched junction bases numbered 6, after V lost 7 bases and J lost 4 bases. CDR3 region: CSAGTGVNQPQHF. In DNA form, the CDR3 reads TGCAGCGCCGGGACAGGAGTAAATCAGCCCCAGCATTTT.

The rearrangement links TRBV6-5 to TRBJ2-5, with a possible D match to TRBD2 (6 bases). V lost 6 bases and J lost 3, with 11 bases in between. CDR1 MNHEY and CDR2 SVGAGI come from the germline V gene. The CDR3 is 13 residues long. CDR3 in amino acids: CASSPRGKETQYF. CDR3 bases: TGTGCCAGCAGCCCACGGGGGAAAGAGACCCAGTACTTC.

DNA for the CDR3: TGTGCCTGGTCGACTGGCGGGAGTTACACCGGGGAGCTGTTTTTT. Amino acid sequence: CAWSTGGSYTGELFF. The V call is TRBV30, the J call TRBJ2-2; 7 bases align to TRBD2. The CDR3 is made up of 15 amino acids. Germline trimming cut 5 bases from V and 3 bases from J; bases unmatched to any gene: 9. Looked up from germline, CDR1 is GTSNPN and CDR2 is SVGIG (reference sequence).

This clone was seen only once. V is TRBV9 and J is TRBJ2-1; a possible D gene is TRBD2 (6 bases). Germline CDR1 is SGDLS and CDR2 is YYNGEE. CDR3 size: 15 residues. Trimming removed 0 bases at V and 0 bases at J, with 7 bases between. The CDR3 nucleotides are TGTGCCAGCAGCGTAGACGGGGGCTCCTACAATGAGCAGTTCTTC. Translated: CASSVDGGSYNEQFF. Full variable domain (missing parts from reference TRBV9 and TRBJ2-1): DSGVTQTPKHLITATGQRVTLRCSPRSGDLSVYWYQQSLDQGLQFLIQYYNGEERAKGNILERFSAQQFPDLHSELNLSSLELGDSALYFCASSVDGGSYNEQFFGPGTRLTVL.

The chain has TRBV3-1 (or the pseudogene TRBV3-2) and TRBJ1-2; 7 bases align to TRBD1. Unmatched junction bases numbered 4, after V lost 6 bases and J lost 6 bases. This CDR3 spans 12 amino acids. The germline V gene has CDR1 LGHDT and CDR2 YNNKEL (reference sequence). The CDR3, as DNA: TGTGCCAGCAGTCAACAGGGGAATGGCTACACCTTC. Translated: CASSQQGNGYTF.

The chain employs TRBV7-3 and TRBJ1-2; no firm D call. The germline V and J ends were trimmed by 2 bases and 6 bases, with 10 bases remaining between them. Germline V gene data show CDR1 as SGHTA and CDR2 as FQGTGA. This CDR3 region has 13 residues. In nucleotides, the CDR3 is TGTGCCAGCAGCTTATCCCCGCGCGATGGCTACACCTTC. Protein product: CASSLSPRDGYTF.

The CDR3 DNA reads TGTGCCAGCAGCGTAGATGGCAGCTCTGGAAACACCATATATTTT. Protein product: CASSVDGSSGNTIYF. This chain uses TRBV9 with TRBJ1-3; D uncertain. V shed 0 bases and J shed 0 bases, with 7 bases lying between them. The length of the CDR3 is 15 residues. Per germline, CDR1 SGDLS and CDR2 YYNGEE.